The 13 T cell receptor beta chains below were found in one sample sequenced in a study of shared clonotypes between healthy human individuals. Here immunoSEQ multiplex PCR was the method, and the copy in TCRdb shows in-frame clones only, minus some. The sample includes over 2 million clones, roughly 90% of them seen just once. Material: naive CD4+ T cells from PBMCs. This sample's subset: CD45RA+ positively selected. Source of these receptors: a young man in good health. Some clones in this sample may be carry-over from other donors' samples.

The CDR3: CASSRRTASYEQYF. The CDR3 coding sequence is TGTGCCAGCAGCAGACGGACGGCCTCCTACGAGCAGTACTTC. The chain links TRBV21-1 to TRBJ2-7. TRBV21-1 is termed a pseudogene. The CDR3 runs to 14 residues.

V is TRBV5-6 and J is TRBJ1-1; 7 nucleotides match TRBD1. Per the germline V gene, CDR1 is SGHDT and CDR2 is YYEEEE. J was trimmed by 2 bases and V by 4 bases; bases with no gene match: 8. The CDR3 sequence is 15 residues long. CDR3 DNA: TGTGCCAGCAGCAGACAGGGAAGATTTAACACTGAAGCTTTCTTT. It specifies CASSRQGRFNTEAFF.

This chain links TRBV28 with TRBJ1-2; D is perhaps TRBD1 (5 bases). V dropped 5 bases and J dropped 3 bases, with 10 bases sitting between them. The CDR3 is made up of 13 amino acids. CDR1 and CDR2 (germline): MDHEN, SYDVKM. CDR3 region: CASSVQGHYGYTF. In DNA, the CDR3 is TGTGCCAGCAGTGTTCAGGGCCACTATGGCTACACCTTC.

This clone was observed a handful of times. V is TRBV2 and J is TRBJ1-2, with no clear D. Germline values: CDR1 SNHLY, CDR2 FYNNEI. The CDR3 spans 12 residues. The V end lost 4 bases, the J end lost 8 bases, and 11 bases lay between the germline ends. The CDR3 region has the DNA TGTGCCAGCAGTGTACGACGGCTAGGCTACACCTTC. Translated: CASSVRRLGYTF. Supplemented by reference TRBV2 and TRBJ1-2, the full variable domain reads EPEVTQTPSHQVTQMGQEVILRCVPISNHLYFYWYRQILGQKVEFLVSFYNNEISEKSEIFDDQFSVERPDGSNFTLKIRSTKLEDSAMYFCASSVRRLGYTFGSGTRLTVV.

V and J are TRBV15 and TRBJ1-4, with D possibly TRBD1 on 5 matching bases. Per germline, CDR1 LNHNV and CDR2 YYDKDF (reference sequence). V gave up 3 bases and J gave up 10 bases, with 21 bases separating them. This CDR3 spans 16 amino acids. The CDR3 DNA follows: TGTGCCACCAGCAGGGACGTACGAGGGGTGGCGGGAAAACTGTTTTTT. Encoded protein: CATSRDVRGVAGKLFF.

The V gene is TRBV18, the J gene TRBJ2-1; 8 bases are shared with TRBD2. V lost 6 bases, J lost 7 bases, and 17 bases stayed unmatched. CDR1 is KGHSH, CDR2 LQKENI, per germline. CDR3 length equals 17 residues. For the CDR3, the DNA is TGTGCCAGCTCGCCGCTTTTCCTAGCGGGCCACATTAATGAGCAGTTCTTC. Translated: CASSPLFLAGHINEQFF.

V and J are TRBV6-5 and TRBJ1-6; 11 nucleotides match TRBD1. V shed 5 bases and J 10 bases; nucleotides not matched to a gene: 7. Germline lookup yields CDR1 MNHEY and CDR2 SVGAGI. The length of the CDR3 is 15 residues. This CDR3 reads CASSSPGQGDSPLHF. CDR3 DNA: TGTGCCAGCAGTAGTCCGGGACAGGGGGACTCACCCCTCCACTTT.

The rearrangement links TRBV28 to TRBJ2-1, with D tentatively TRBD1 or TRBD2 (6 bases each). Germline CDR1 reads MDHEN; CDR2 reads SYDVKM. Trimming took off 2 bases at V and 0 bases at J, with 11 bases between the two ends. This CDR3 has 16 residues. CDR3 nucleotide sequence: TGTGCCAGCAGTTTAATCGGGGGCAGCTCCTACAATGAGCAGTTCTTC. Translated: CASSLIGGSSYNEQFF.

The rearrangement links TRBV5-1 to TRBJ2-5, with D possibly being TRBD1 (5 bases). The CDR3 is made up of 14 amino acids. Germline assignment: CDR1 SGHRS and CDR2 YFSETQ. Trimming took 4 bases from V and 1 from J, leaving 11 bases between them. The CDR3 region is CASSPGHRQETQYF. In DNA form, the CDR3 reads TGCGCCAGCAGCCCCGGACACCGCCAAGAGACCCAGTACTTC.

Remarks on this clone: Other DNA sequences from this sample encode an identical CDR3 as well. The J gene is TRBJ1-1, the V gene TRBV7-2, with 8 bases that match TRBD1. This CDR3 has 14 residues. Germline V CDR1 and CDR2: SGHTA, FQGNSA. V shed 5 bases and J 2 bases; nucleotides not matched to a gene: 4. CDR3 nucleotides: TGTGCCAGCAGCCAAGGACAGGGTAACACTGAAGCTTTCTTT. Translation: CASSQGQGNTEAFF.

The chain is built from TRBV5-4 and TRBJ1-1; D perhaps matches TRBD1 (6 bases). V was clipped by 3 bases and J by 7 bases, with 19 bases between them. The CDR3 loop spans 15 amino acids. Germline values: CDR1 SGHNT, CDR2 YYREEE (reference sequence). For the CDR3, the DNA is TGTGCCAGCAGCTCTACTATACAGGGATTAGTTGAAGCTTTCTTT. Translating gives CASSSTIQGLVEAFF.

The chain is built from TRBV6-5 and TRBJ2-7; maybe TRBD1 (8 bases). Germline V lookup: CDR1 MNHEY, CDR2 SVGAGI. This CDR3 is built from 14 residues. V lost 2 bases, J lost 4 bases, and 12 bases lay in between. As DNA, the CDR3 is TGTGCCAGCAGTTACGCACAGGGGGGGTACGAGCAGTACTTC. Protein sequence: CASSYAQGGYEQYF.

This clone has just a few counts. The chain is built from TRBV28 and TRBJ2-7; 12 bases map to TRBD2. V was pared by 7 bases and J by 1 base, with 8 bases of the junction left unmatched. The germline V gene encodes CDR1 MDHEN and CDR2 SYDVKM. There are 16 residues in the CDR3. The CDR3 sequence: CASILGGTSGSYEQYF. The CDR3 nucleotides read TGTGCCAGCATCCTCGGTGGGACTAGCGGGTCCTACGAGCAGTACTTC.